This T cell receptor beta chain originates from a study of long-term antiretroviral therapy in people with HIV. Study results and caveats: Repertoires from HIV showed CDR3 length ranges narrower than those of controls.

V lost 1 base to trimming and J lost 0 bases, with 16 bases between them. Germline V lookup: CDR1 SGHAT, CDR2 FQNNGV. The CDR3 covers 18 residues. With survey level as its setting, the immunoSEQ assay was v3.0. Sequencing used immunoSEQ multiplex PCR; TCRdb keeps in-frame clones, though not all of them. Among more than 15,000 clones listed, less than 85% were seen once. Samples held 1-10 million cryopreserved PBMC before DNA extraction. In regard to this clone: Its specificity is unknown.

The sequences come from unsorted PBMCs, collected at the start of antiretroviral therapy. This clonotype was sampled from a man aged 25 to 45 with HIV. The V and J genes are TRBV11-2 and TRBJ2-1; D not certain. Here the CDR3 reads CASSLGPDPLPSYNEQFF. The CDR3 nucleotides are TGTGCCAGCAGCTTAGGCCCGGATCCCCTTCCCTCCTACAATGAGCAGTTCTTC.